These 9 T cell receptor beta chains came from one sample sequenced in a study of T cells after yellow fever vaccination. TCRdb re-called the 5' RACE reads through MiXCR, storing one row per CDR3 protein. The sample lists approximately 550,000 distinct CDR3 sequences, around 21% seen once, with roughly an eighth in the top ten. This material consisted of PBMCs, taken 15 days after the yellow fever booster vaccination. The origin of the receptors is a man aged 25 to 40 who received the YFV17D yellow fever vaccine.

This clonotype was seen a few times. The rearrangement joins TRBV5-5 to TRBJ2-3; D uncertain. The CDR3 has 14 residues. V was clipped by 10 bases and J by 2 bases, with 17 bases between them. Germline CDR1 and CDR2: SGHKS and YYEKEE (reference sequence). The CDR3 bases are TGTGCCGGCTGGCGCGGAGCTGACACAGATACGCAGTATTTT. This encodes CAGWRGADTDTQYF.

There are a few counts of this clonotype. This CDR3 reads CASKTTGDIYYEQYF. In DNA form, the CDR3 reads TGTGCCAGCAAGACGACGGGGGATATTTACTACGAGCAGTACTTC. The chain recombines TRBV6-1 with TRBJ2-7; D perhaps matches TRBD2 (6 bases). The CDR3 loop spans 15 amino acids. Germline-derived CDR1 and CDR2 are MNHNS and SASEGT. Between the trimmed V and J ends, which lost 7 bases and 3 bases, there was a span of 19 bases.

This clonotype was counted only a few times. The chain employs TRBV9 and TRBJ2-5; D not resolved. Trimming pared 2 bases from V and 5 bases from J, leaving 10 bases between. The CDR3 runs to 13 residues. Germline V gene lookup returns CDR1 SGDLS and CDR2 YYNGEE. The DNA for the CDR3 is TGTGCCAGCAGCGTTGGGTCTACCGAGACCCAGTACTTC. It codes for CASSVGSTETQYF.

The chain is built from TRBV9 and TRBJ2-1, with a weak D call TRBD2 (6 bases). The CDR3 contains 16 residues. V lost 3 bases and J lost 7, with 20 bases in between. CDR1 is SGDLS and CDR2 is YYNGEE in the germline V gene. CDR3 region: CASSGSGTGILNEQFF. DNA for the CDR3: TGTGCCAGCAGCGGTTCCGGGACTGGGATTTTGAATGAGCAGTTCTTC.

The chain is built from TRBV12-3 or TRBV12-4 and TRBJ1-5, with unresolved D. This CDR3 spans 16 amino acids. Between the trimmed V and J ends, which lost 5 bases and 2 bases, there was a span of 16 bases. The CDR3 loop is CASSPSTGAGNQPQHF. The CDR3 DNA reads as TGTGCCAGCAGTCCCTCCACGGGCGCGGGCAATCAGCCCCAGCATTTT.

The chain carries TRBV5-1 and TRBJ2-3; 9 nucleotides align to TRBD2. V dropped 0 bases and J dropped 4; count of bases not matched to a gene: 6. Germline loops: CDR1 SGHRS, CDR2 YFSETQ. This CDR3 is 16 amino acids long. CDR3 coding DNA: TGCGCCAGCAGCTTGGGAGGTAGCGGGAGTGCAGATACGCAGTATTTT. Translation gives CASSLGGSGSADTQYF. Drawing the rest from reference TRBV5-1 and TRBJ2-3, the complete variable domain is KAGVTQTPRYLIKTRGQQVTLSCSPISGHRSVSWYQQTPGQGLQFLFEYFSETQRNKGNFPGRFSGRQFSNSRSEMNVSTLELGDSALYLCASSLGGSGSADTQYFGPGTRLTVL.

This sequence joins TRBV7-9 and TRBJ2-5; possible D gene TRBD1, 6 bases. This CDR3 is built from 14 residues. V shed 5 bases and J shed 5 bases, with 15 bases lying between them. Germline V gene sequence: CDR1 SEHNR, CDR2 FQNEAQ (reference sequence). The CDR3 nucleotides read TGTGCCAGCAGCCCCGAACAGGGTTTCGAGACCCAGTACTTC. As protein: CASSPEQGFETQYF. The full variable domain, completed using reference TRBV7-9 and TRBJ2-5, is DTGVSQNPRHKITKRGQNVTFRCDPISEHNRLYWYRQTLGQGPEFLTYFQNEAQLEKSRLLSDRFSAERPKGSFSTLEIQRTEQGDSAMYLCASSPEQGFETQYFGPGTRLLVL.

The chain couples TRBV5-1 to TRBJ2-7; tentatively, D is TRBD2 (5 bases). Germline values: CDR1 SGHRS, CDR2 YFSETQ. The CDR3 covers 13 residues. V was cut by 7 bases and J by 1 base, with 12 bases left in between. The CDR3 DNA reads TGCGCCAGCGGGGAGATTGGGTCCTACGAGCAGTACTTC. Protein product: CASGEIGSYEQYF.

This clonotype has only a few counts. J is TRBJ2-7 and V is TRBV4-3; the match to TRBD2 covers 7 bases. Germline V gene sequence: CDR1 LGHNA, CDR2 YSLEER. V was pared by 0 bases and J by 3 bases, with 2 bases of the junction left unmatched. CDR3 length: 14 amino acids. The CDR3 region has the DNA TGCGCCAGCAGCCAAGAACCGGGAGGCTACGAGCAGTACTTC. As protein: CASSQEPGGYEQYF.